This TCR beta chain was profiled in a study of T cells in women clearing cervical HPV infection. With respect to this clone: The read is 3 residues too short to cover the CDR3 end, so that end is filled in from the germline J gene.

CDR3 length equals 12 residues. V shed 6 bases and J 3 bases; nucleotides not matched to a gene: 1. Germline CDR1 SQVTM, CDR2 ANQGSEA. Clones were read by immunoSEQ multiplex PCR, and TCRdb kept only the in-frame ones, dropping some. The listing contains around 15,000 clones. The chain has TRBV29-1 and TRBJ2-3; TRBD1 matches at 9 bases. This receptor was obtained from a woman between 18 and 69 years old with a cervical HPV16 infection that either progressed to CIN3+ or cleared (not recorded which). Source material: blood buffy coat. The sequenced part of the CDR3 DNA is TGCAGCGTAGGACAGGGGACAGATACG. Translating gives CSVGQGTDT. The whole CDR3 sequence reads CSVGQGTDTQYF.